The clone carrying this TCR beta chain was seen a handful of times. This CDR3 is also generated by other DNA sequences in the sample. This record comes from a study of blood T cell repertoires in COVID-19. About the research overall: The analysed material was cDNA or gDNA that came from T cells, B-cell-depleted T cells, or PBMCs.

Trimming left V 1 base short and J 1 base short, with 10 bases between. The CDR3 is 15 amino acids. CDR1 is MNHNS, CDR2 SASEGT, per germline. The assay was immunoSEQ multiplex PCR, and TCRdb's table has in-frame clones only and misses some. The sample includes 90,000 to 120,000 clones, roughly 90% of them seen just once. Sequenced material: peripheral blood. The chain combines TRBV6-1 with TRBJ1-2; D possibly corresponds to TRBD1 (6 bases). This sequence was found in a man aged 40-49 years with active or convalescent COVID-19. The DNA of the CDR3 is TGTGCCAGCAGTGAAGGGACAGCAAGTAACTATGGCTACACCTTC. Translated: CASSEGTASNYGYTF.